This T cell receptor beta chain was observed in a study of shared clonotypes between healthy human individuals. Study details: CD4 naive and memory got three plates each, CD8 naive two, CD8 memory one.

Looked up from germline, CDR1 is MNHNS and CDR2 is SASEGT. Trimming pared 9 bases from V and 8 bases from J, leaving 14 bases between. The CDR3 contains 12 residues. Points on this clone: The antigen remains undetermined.

General study findings and limits: All-four-donor shared clonotypes had higher generation probabilities than non-shared clonotypes did. Tissue TCR repertoires likely differ from these blood-only repertoires. Between several donors, naive CD4 clonotypes were shared at a level of about 5%.

The data were produced by immunoSEQ multiplex PCR, yet TCRdb's version contains in-frame clones alone and is incomplete. The table lists 2 million to 2.5 million clones, 80% to 95% of them singletons, with around 0.4% in the top ten. This chain links TRBV6-1 with TRBJ2-1; D may be TRBD2 (5 bases). This TCR came from a man in his late teens or twenties in good health. Some clones in this sample may be carry-over from other donors' samples. The source material was naive CD4+ T cells from PBMCs. The subset was: CD45RA+ positively selected. The CDR3 loop reads CASDPRDHEQFF. As DNA, the CDR3 is TGTGCCAGTGACCCCCGGGATCATGAGCAGTTCTTC.